These 5 T cell receptor beta chains were all obtained from the same sample, sequenced in a study of T-cell memory formation after mild COVID-19. TCRdb independently ran MiXCR on the 5' RACE reads; one entry per CDR3 protein. The table has about 190,000 distinct CDR3 sequences, around 20% seen once; the top ten hold 2.4%. The sequencing input was PBMCs or a T cell subset sorted from them (not recorded which). These receptors came from an adult woman who had mild COVID-19 (a few samples of this study predate the infection). Cell type and time point are not known.

The V gene is TRBV18, the J gene TRBJ1-5; the match to TRBD1 covers 9 bases. V trimming: 4 bases; J trimming: 7 bases; junction bases outside the gene matches: 5. Germline-derived CDR1 and CDR2 are KGHSH and LQKENI. This CDR3 contains 14 residues. For the CDR3, the DNA is TGTGCCAGCTCACACAGGGGGCACGGGCAGCCCCAGCATTTT. Protein: CASSHRGHGQPQHF.

The table lists this clonotype with a few counts. The gene calls are TRBV25-1 and TRBJ2-7; the match to TRBD1 covers 8 bases. The V segment lost 6 bases and the J segment 6 bases; nucleotides outside the gene matches: 4. The CDR3 contains 12 residues. Germline V CDR1 and CDR2: MGHDK, SYGVNS. CDR3 amino acids: CASRDGQGEQYF. The CDR3 DNA sequence: TGTGCCAGCAGAGACGGACAGGGCGAGCAGTACTTC.

In its sample, this clonotype was seen a few times. The chain combines TRBV11-2 with TRBJ1-1, with no clear D. CDR3 size: 14 residues. Trimming removed 5 bases from V and 4 bases from J, with 14 bases in between. The germline CDR1 and CDR2 sequences are SGHAT and FQNNGV. The CDR3 sequence is CASSRELRGTEAFF. The CDR3 DNA follows: TGTGCCAGCAGCCGAGAACTACGGGGCACTGAAGCTTTCTTT.

This clonotype turned up a few times. This rearrangement joins TRBV6-6 to TRBJ2-5; perhaps D is TRBD1 or TRBD2 (5 bases each). V gave up 7 bases and J gave up 4 bases, with 13 bases separating them. CDR3 length: 13 residues. Germline loops: CDR1 MNHNY, CDR2 SVGAGI (reference sequence). CDR3 loop: CASTGQGRETQYF. CDR3 in DNA: TGTGCCAGCACTGGCCAGGGACGAGAGACCCAGTACTTC.

A word on this clonotype: At one of its ends the junction is not consistent with the germline gene, which may arise from a read error. The chain links TRBV7-8 to TRBJ1-1; perhaps TRBD1 as D (5 bases). Per the germline V gene, CDR1 is SGHVS and CDR2 is FQNEAQ. The CDR3 length is 13 residues. Here the CDR3 DNA reads TGTGCCACCAGCGCAGGACAGAACACTGAAGCTTTCTTT. It yields the protein CATSAGQNTEAFF. The whole variable domain, filled in from reference TRBV7-8 and TRBJ1-1, reads GAGVSQSPRYKVAKRGQDVALRCDPISGHVSLFWYQQALGQGPEFLTYFQNEAQLDKSGLPSDRFFAERPEGSVSTLKIQRTQQEDSAVYLCATSAGQNTEAFFGQGTRLTVV.